Sequencing of this T cell receptor beta chain was carried out in a study of blood T cell repertoires in COVID-19. This clone was observed a few times. Looked up from germline, CDR1 is MGHDK and CDR2 is SYGVNS. There are 14 residues in the CDR3. Trimming took 6 bases from V and 4 from J; bases not matched to a gene: 5. Clones were sequenced by immunoSEQ multiplex PCR, and TCRdb holds only the in-frame ones, with some missing. Of 200,000 or so clones in the sample, 75% to 90% are singletons; the top ten hold over 2.5%. The chain employs TRBV25-1 and TRBJ1-3, with TRBD1 matching 8 bases. The sequenced material came from peripheral blood. The source of this sequence is a man between 60 and 75 years old with acute or convalescent COVID-19. CDR3 coding DNA: TGTGCCAGCAGCAGGACAGGGACAGGAAACACCATATATTTT. Protein product: CASSRTGTGNTIYF.